Sequencing of this T cell receptor (beta chain) was carried out in a study of regulatory T cells in long-lasting Graves disease. Libraries of TCR beta came from iRepertoire HTBI primers plus Arm-PCR of CDR3 regions. TCRdb reprocessed the multiplex PCR reads with MiXCR, giving one entry per CDR3 protein. The sample contains about 530,000 distinct CDR3 sequences, about 16% of which appear only once. This CDR3 has 11 residues. Trimming removed 4 bases from V and 4 bases from J, with 4 bases in between. CDR1 is LGHDT, CDR2 YNNKEL, per germline (reference sequence). The sample's time point: newly diagnosed GD, antithyroid drugs for less than 3 months. Making the TCR library involved RNA that had been extracted from PBMCs. The count of this clonotype is one. Because the CDR3 is missing its conserved closing phenylalanine or tryptophan, this is likely a read error. These sequences were also reported in another study, on T cells in Graves' hyperthyroidism and ophthalmopathy. As that study records: Researchers barred patients who had uncontrolled infection, other autoimmune disease, pregnancy or lactation.

This TCR came from a woman aged 35 to 60 with Graves disease. J is TRBJ2-5 and V is TRBV3-1; D gene uncertain. This sample comprised peripheral blood mononuclear cells (PBMCs), obtained at new diagnosis, from a patient treated with antithyroid drugs. The DNA of the CDR3 is TGTGCCAGCAGCCTCACAGAGACCCAGTACCTC. Protein product: CASSLTETQYL.